A selection of T cell receptor beta chains follows, all from one sample in a study of T-cell memory formation after mild COVID-19. TCRdb re-called the 5' RACE reads with MiXCR, one entry per CDR3 protein. The sample includes some 110,000 distinct CDR3 sequences, approximately 17% of them seen just once. The specimen sequenced was PBMCs or a T cell subset sorted from them (not recorded which). The source is an adult woman who had mild COVID-19 (a few samples of this study predate the infection). Cell type and time point are not known. The CDR3 runs from the conserved cysteine through the conserved F or W.

CDR3: CASEGLSYGYTF
J: TRBJ1-2
length: 12
V: TRBV6-2/TRBV6-3

CDR3: CASSPGAYEQYF
J: TRBJ2-7
length: 12
V: TRBV12-3/TRBV12-4

CDR3: CASSGVTTGELFF
J: TRBJ2-2
length: 13
V: TRBV9

CDR3: CASSLTPESHEQYF
J: TRBJ2-7
length: 14
V: TRBV7-9

CDR3: CASNEGPINSPLHF
J: TRBJ1-6
length: 14
V: TRBV6-6

CDR3: CASRARGLFEQYF
J: TRBJ2-7
length: 13
V: TRBV2

CDR3: CASSPAGGEYYEQYF
J: TRBJ2-7
length: 15
V: TRBV4-1

CDR3: CASSLENSPLHF
J: TRBJ1-6
length: 12
V: TRBV7-9

CDR3: CASEGPHSYEQYF
J: TRBJ2-7
length: 13
V: TRBV7-2

CDR3: CASSLSRGYEQYF
J: TRBJ2-7
length: 13
V: TRBV11-1

CDR3: CASSPGTSGAHANTGELFF
J: TRBJ2-2
length: 19
V: TRBV12-3/TRBV12-4

CDR3: CASSQDPSGLAGVGDTQYF
J: TRBJ2-3
length: 19
V: TRBV4-1

CDR3: CASSQDGTGGPYNEQFF
J: TRBJ2-1
length: 17
V: TRBV4-1

CDR3: CASSTGPKQGVYEQYF
J: TRBJ2-7
length: 16
V: TRBV7-7

CDR3: CASTLSGTSSYEQYF
J: TRBJ2-7
length: 15
V: TRBV12-3/TRBV12-4

CDR3: CASSWGFGLASDSNEQFF
J: TRBJ2-1
length: 18
V: TRBV5-5

CDR3: CSAREQGNTEAFF
J: TRBJ1-1
length: 13
V: TRBV20-1